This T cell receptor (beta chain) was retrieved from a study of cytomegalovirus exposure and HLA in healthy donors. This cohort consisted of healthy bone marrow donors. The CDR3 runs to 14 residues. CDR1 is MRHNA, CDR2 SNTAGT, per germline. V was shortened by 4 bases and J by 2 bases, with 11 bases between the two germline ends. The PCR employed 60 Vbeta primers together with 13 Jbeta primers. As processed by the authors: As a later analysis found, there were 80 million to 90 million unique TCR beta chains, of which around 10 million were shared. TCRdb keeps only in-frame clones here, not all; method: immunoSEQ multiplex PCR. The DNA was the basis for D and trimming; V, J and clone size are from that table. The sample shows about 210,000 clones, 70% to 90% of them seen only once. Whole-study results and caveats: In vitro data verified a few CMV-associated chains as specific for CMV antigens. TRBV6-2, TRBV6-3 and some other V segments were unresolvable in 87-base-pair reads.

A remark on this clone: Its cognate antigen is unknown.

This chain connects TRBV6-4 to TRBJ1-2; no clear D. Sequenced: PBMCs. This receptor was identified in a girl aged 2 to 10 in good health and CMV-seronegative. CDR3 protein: CASSVQAGNYGYTF. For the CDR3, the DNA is TGTGCCAGCAGTGTCCAGGCGGGGAACTATGGCTACACCTTC.